Below are 27 T cell receptor beta chains sequenced from a single sample in a study of blood T cell repertoires in COVID-19. Assay: immunoSEQ multiplex PCR; the TCRdb copy retains only in-frame clones and omits some. In the table there are about 97,000 clones, almost 85% of which are singletons. Sequencing was carried out using peripheral blood. These receptor sequences come from a man between 65 and 85 years old with acute or convalescent COVID-19.

This clone was seen a handful of times. This chain links TRBV19 with TRBJ1-3; 7 bases are a match to TRBD1. The CDR3 length is 15 residues. Per germline, CDR1 LNHDA and CDR2 SQIVND (reference sequence). V gave up 5 bases and J gave up 0 bases; unmatched junction bases: 4. The CDR3 is CASSQGVHSGNTIYF. CDR3 coding DNA: TGTGCCAGTAGTCAGGGGGTCCACTCTGGAAACACCATATATTTT.

This clone showed up many times. The chain has TRBV19 and TRBJ1-1; D unclear. The germline CDR1 and CDR2 sequences are LNHDA and SQIVND (reference sequence). The CDR3 loop spans 12 amino acids. The V end was cut by 0 bases, the J end by 4 bases, with 3 bases between. The CDR3: CASSIDGTEAFF. DNA for the CDR3: TGTGCCAGTAGTATAGACGGCACTGAAGCTTTCTTT.

The gene calls are TRBV14 and TRBJ2-7; 8 bases line up with TRBD1. V lost 6 bases to trimming and J lost 0 bases; unmatched junction nucleotides: 10. Germline CDR1 reads SGHDN; CDR2 reads FVKESK. The CDR3 has 16 residues. CDR3 region: CASSFYRDRSSYEQYF. The CDR3, as DNA: TGTGCCAGCAGTTTCTACCGGGACAGGAGCTCCTACGAGCAGTACTTC.

The rearrangement links TRBV11-3 to TRBJ2-1; D is unclear. The length of the CDR3 is 13 residues. Trimming took 2 bases from V and 4 from J, leaving 6 bases between them. Per germline, CDR1 SGHNT and CDR2 YENEEA. CDR3 nucleotides: TGTGCCAGCAGCTTACAGATGTACAATGAGCAGTTCTTC. This translates into CASSLQMYNEQFF.

The chain joins TRBV5-4 to TRBJ1-4; D is possibly TRBD1 (5 bases). Deletions cut 4 bases from V and 8 bases from J, with 24 bases between. The CDR3 sequence is 17 residues long. Germline CDR1 is SGHNT and CDR2 is YYREEE (reference sequence). The CDR3 protein is CASSIYSFRVADEKLFF. The CDR3 DNA sequence: TGTGCCAGCAGCATATATTCCTTCAGGGTCGCGGACGAAAAACTGTTTTTT.

The chain employs TRBV11-2 and TRBJ2-3; 9 bases map to TRBD2. The CDR3 consists of 15 residues. CDR1 is SGHAT and CDR2 is FQNNGV in the germline V gene. V was pared by 4 bases and J by 3 bases, with 5 bases of the junction left unmatched. CDR3 protein: CASSWAGGPTDTQYF. Written as DNA, the CDR3 is TGTGCCAGCAGCTGGGCGGGGGGGCCGACAGATACGCAGTATTTT.

The chain is built from TRBV5-1 and TRBJ2-7; 10 bases align to TRBD1. Germline CDR1 reads SGHRS; CDR2 reads YFSETQ. J was trimmed by 7 bases and V by 3 bases; bases with no gene match: 7. The CDR3 is 14 amino acids. The CDR3: CASSSAGQGREQYF. In nucleotides, the CDR3 is TGCGCCAGCAGCTCGGCGGGACAGGGGAGAGAGCAGTACTTC. The full variable domain, completed using reference TRBV5-1 and TRBJ2-7, is KAGVTQTPRYLIKTRGQQVTLSCSPISGHRSVSWYQQTPGQGLQFLFEYFSETQRNKGNFPGRFSGRQFSNSRSEMNVSTLELGDSALYLCASSSAGQGREQYFGPGTRLTVT.

The chain recombines TRBV6-1 with TRBJ1-2; TRBD1 matches 8 bases. Germline CDR1 is MNHNS and CDR2 is SASEGT. The CDR3 contains 16 residues. Trimming cost V 4 bases and J 1 base; bases outside gene matches: 8. CDR3 loop: CASSARTGNYNYGYTF. CDR3 bases: TGTGCCAGCAGTGCTAGGACAGGGAACTATAACTATGGCTACACCTTC.

The chain has TRBV12-3 or TRBV12-4 and TRBJ2-7, with a tentative D call TRBD1 (5 bases). The V end lost 6 bases, the J end lost 5 bases, and 11 bases lay between the germline ends. The CDR3 runs 12 residues. The CDR3 protein is CASSYKGHEQYF. DNA for the CDR3: TGTGCCAGCAGCTACAAGGGGCACGAGCAGTACTTC.

This chain uses TRBV7-8 with TRBJ2-3; TRBD2 agrees at 9 bases. J lost 4 bases, V lost 1 base, and 3 bases had no gene match. CDR1 is SGHVS and CDR2 is FQNEAQ in the germline V gene. The CDR3 is 15 residues long. In DNA, the CDR3 is TGTGCCAGCAGCTTAGGGGCGGGAGGGGCAGATACGCAGTATTTT. As protein: CASSLGAGGADTQYF. Supplemented by reference TRBV7-8 and TRBJ2-3, the full variable domain reads GAGVSQSPRYKVAKRGQDVALRCDPISGHVSLFWYQQALGQGPEFLTYFQNEAQLDKSGLPSDRFFAERPEGSVSTLKIQRTQQEDSAVYLCASSLGAGGADTQYFGPGTRLTVL.

The V and J genes are TRBV4-2 and TRBJ1-2, with 7 bases aligning to TRBD1. CDR1 is LGHNA and CDR2 is YNFKEQ in the germline V gene. Trimming removed 1 base from V and 6 bases from J; junction bases left unmatched: 11. The CDR3 spans 16 residues. Here the CDR3 DNA reads TGTGCCAGCAGCCAAGTGGTGGGAGACAGGGAGAATGGCTACACCTTC. It is translated as CASSQVVGDRENGYTF.

The table lists this clone with a few counts. This chain connects TRBV2 to TRBJ1-5; the match to TRBD1 covers 7 bases. V shed 4 bases and J 10 bases; nucleotides not matched to a gene: 10. Per germline, CDR1 SNHLY and CDR2 FYNNEI. The length of the CDR3 is 14 residues. The CDR3 DNA follows: TGTGCCAGCAGTGCTGACAGGGCTGAAGTCCCCCAGCATTTT. Its translation: CASSADRAEVPQHF.

The chain has TRBV5-6 and TRBJ1-5, with 10 positions matching TRBD1. Trimming took 4 bases from V and 1 from J; bases not matched to a gene: 11. This CDR3 has 18 residues. Germline lookup yields CDR1 SGHDT and CDR2 YYEEEE. DNA for the CDR3: TGTGCCAGCAGCAGTCCTTTTGACAGGGGGCGAAGCAATCAGCCCCAGCATTTT. Amino acids: CASSSPFDRGRSNQPQHF.

This chain uses TRBV4-1 with TRBJ1-2; maybe TRBD1 (6 bases). The CDR3 contains 16 residues. Germline V gene data show CDR1 as MGHRA and CDR2 as YSYEKL. V was pared by 1 base and J by 3 bases, with 15 bases between. CDR3 residues: CASSQVWGGVDYGYTF. The DNA for the CDR3 is TGCGCCAGCAGCCAAGTCTGGGGGGGCGTAGACTATGGCTACACCTTC.

This chain joins TRBV10-2 and TRBJ2-7; 9 nucleotides line up with TRBD2. CDR1 and CDR2 from the germline V gene are WSHSY and SAAADI. The CDR3 runs to 17 residues. V lost 0 bases, J lost 6 bases, and 12 bases stayed unmatched. CDR3 nucleotides: TGCGCCAGCAGTGAGTCTTCCCCACGTAGCGGGGGTACCGAGCAGTACTTC. As protein: CASSESSPRSGGTEQYF.

The rearrangement uses TRBV6-1 and TRBJ1-1; 7 nucleotides match TRBD1. Germline CDR1 MNHNS, CDR2 SASEGT. This CDR3 comprises 15 residues. Trimming removed 3 bases from V and 0 bases from J; junction bases left unmatched: 4. CDR3 protein: CASSEYRGMNTEAFF. Here the CDR3 DNA reads TGTGCCAGCAGTGAGTACAGGGGAATGAACACTGAAGCTTTCTTT.

This chain joins TRBV28 and TRBJ1-3; D is perhaps TRBD1 (5 bases). The CDR3 spans 14 residues. With 9 bases removed from V and 0 bases from J, the gap between germline ends came to 12 bases. CDR1 and CDR2 (germline): MDHEN, SYDVKM. The CDR3 loop reads CASGAGHSGNTIYF. The CDR3 DNA follows: TGTGCCAGTGGGGCAGGGCACTCTGGAAACACCATATATTTT.

This clone came up a few times. This chain uses TRBV6-2 or TRBV6-3 with TRBJ2-7; 10 bases align to TRBD2. V lost 5 bases and J lost 1; bases outside the gene matches: 8. The CDR3 consists of 16 residues. Germline loops: CDR1 MNHEY, CDR2 SVGEGT. CDR3: CASSRAGTSASYEQYF. CDR3 coding DNA: TGTGCCAGCAGTAGAGCCGGGACTAGCGCTTCCTACGAGCAGTACTTC.

The V call is TRBV11-1, the J call TRBJ1-1, with a weak D call TRBD1 (6 bases). Trimming shortened V by 4 bases and J by 3 bases, and 15 bases separated the two germline ends. This CDR3 has 15 residues. Germline V gene lookup returns CDR1 SGHAT and CDR2 FQDESV (reference sequence). In nucleotides, the CDR3 is TGTGCCAGCAGCTCCGGATTTAACAGGGACACTGAAGCTTTCTTT. It codes for CASSSGFNRDTEAFF. Filled out from reference TRBV11-1 and TRBJ1-1, the complete variable domain reads EAEVAQSPRYKITEKSQAVAFWCDPISGHATLYWYRQILGQGPELLVQFQDESVVDDSQLPKDRFSAERLKGVDSTLKIQPAELGDSAMYLCASSSGFNRDTEAFFGQGTRLTVV.

The J gene is TRBJ1-2, the V gene TRBV5-6; D is ambiguous. Trimming removed 1 base from V and 8 bases from J, with 12 bases in between. Per germline, CDR1 SGHDT and CDR2 YYEEEE. This CDR3 is 13 amino acids long. CDR3 sequence: CASSLPQSRGYTF. Written as DNA, the CDR3 is TGTGCCAGCAGCTTGCCCCAATCGCGGGGCTACACCTTC.

CDR3 region: CASSQGTGPEQYF. The DNA of the CDR3 is TGTGCCAGCAGCCAAGGGACAGGGCCCGAGCAGTACTTC. V gene TRBV3-1 (or the pseudogene TRBV3-2) combines with J gene TRBJ2-7; 8 bases line up with TRBD1. This CDR3 is 13 amino acids long. The germline V gene has CDR1 LGHDT and CDR2 YNNKEL (reference sequence). V shed 1 base, J shed 6 bases, and the junction held 2 bases outside the gene matches.

Only one count was recorded for this clone. The chain employs TRBV5-3 and TRBJ1-5; TRBD1 agrees at 10 bases. TRBV5-3 is reported as an ORF; its role is uncertain. This CDR3 has 17 amino acids. V shed 4 bases and J 3 bases; nucleotides not matched to a gene: 10. The chain's CDR3 is CARSGGTGTGANQPQHF. CDR3 sequence (DNA): TGTGCCAGAAGCGGTGGAACCGGGACAGGGGCCAATCAGCCCCAGCATTTT.

V is TRBV7-2 and J is TRBJ2-5; no firm D call. Germline V gene lookup returns CDR1 SGHTA and CDR2 FQGNSA. This CDR3 is 14 amino acids long. Trimming took 5 bases from V and 1 from J, leaving 11 bases between them. The CDR3 DNA reads TGTGCCAGCAGCCCAGAGGCCGGCCAAGAGACCCAGTACTTC. It codes for CASSPEAGQETQYF.

The CDR3 reads CASSSGLAMETQYF. DNA for the CDR3: TGTGCCAGCAGTTCAGGACTAGCCATGGAGACCCAGTACTTC. The chain is built from TRBV6-5 and TRBJ2-5, with TRBD2 identical over 8 bases. The V segment lost 4 bases and the J segment 5 bases; nucleotides outside the gene matches: 6. The germline CDR1 and CDR2 sequences are MNHEY and SVGAGI. This CDR3 spans 14 amino acids.

V usage is TRBV11-3 and J usage is TRBJ2-1; 11 nucleotides agree with TRBD2. The length of the CDR3 is 15 residues. Germline CDR1 SGHNT, CDR2 YENEEA. V lost 1 base, J lost 4 bases, and 0 bases stayed unmatched. The CDR3 reads CASSLGLAGYNEQFF. CDR3 bases: TGTGCCAGCAGCTTAGGACTAGCGGGGTACAATGAGCAGTTCTTC. The full variable domain, with the rest looked up from reference TRBV11-3 and TRBJ2-1, is EAGVVQSPRYKIIEKKQPVAFWCNPISGHNTLYWYLQNLGQGPELLIRYENEEAVDDSQLPKDRFSAERLKGVDSTLKIQPAELGDSAVYLCASSLGLAGYNEQFFGPGTRLTVL.

This sequence joins TRBV5-1 and TRBJ1-4, with 9 bases fitting TRBD1. Germline V gene lookup returns CDR1 SGHRS and CDR2 YFSETQ. The V gene end was trimmed by 4 bases and the J gene end by 7 bases; junction bases not matched to a gene: 11. The CDR3 loop spans 16 amino acids. The CDR3 here is CASSARTGEMSEKLFF. DNA for the CDR3: TGCGCCAGCAGCGCCCGGACAGGGGAAATGAGTGAAAAACTGTTTTTT. The whole variable domain, filled in from reference TRBV5-1 and TRBJ1-4, reads KAGVTQTPRYLIKTRGQQVTLSCSPISGHRSVSWYQQTPGQGLQFLFEYFSETQRNKGNFPGRFSGRQFSNSRSEMNVSTLELGDSALYLCASSARTGEMSEKLFFGSGTQLSVL.

V is TRBV10-1 and J is TRBJ2-7, with D maybe TRBD1 (5 bases). Germline CDR1 is WNHNN and CDR2 is SYGVQD (reference sequence). The CDR3 is 11 residues long. Deletions cut 7 bases from V and 6 bases from J, with 10 bases between. The CDR3 loop is CASTQGSEQYF. DNA of the CDR3: TGCGCCAGCACCCAGGGATCCGAGCAGTACTTC.